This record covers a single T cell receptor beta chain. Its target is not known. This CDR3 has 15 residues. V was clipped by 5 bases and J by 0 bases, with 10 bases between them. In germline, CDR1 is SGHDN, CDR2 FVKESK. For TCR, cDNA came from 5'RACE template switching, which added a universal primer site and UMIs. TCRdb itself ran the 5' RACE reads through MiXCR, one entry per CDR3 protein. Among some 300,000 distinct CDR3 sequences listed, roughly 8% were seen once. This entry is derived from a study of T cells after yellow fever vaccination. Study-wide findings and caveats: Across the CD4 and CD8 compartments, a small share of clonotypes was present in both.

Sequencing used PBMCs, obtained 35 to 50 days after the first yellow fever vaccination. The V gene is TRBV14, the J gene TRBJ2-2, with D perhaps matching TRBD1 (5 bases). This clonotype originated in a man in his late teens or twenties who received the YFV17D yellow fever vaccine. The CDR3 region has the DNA TGTGCCAGCAGCGCACAGGCCCCGAACACCGGGGAGCTGTTTTTT. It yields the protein CASSAQAPNTGELFF.